The clone carrying this T cell receptor beta chain was detected only a few times. This specimen comes from a study of identical twins. This CDR3 has 14 amino acids. CDR1 and CDR2 from the germline V gene are SGHRS and YFSETQ. V gave up 0 bases and J gave up 8 bases, with 13 bases separating them. TCRdb re-called the 5' RACE reads with MiXCR, one entry per CDR3 protein. The data show approximately 500,000 distinct CDR3 sequences, about 24% seen once. The sample was also linked to a second study, of T cells expressing NK-cell markers.

The sequence came from a woman between 18 and 29 years old in good health. The genes are TRBV5-1 and TRBJ2-3; TRBD1 might be the D (6 bases). Sequences were obtained from CD4+ T cells sorted from blood. This CDR3 reads CASSLGTAGGTQYF. CDR3 DNA sequence: TGCGCCAGCAGCTTGGGGACAGCAGGAGGTACGCAGTATTTT.